The 20 T cell receptor beta chains below were found in one sample sequenced in a study of T cells in Graves' hyperthyroidism and ophthalmopathy. RNA transcripts provided the source from which TCR beta CDR3 regions were amplified. HTBI primers drove first-round RT-PCR of the TCR CDR3. TCRdb passed the multiplex PCR reads through MiXCR, listing each CDR3 protein once. The sample shows about 600,000 distinct CDR3 sequences, 13% to 15% of them seen only once. The sample was blood. The receptors were gathered from a woman in her late teens or twenties with Graves' ophthalmopathy.

This clonotype appeared many times. V is TRBV24-1 and J is TRBJ2-7; TRBD1 agrees at 12 bases. Germline V gene data show CDR1 as KGHDR and CDR2 as SFDVKD. Unmatched junction bases numbered 6, after V lost 4 bases and J lost 9 bases. The CDR3 totals 14 residues. In DNA form, the CDR3 reads TGTGCCACCAGTGAAACCGGGACAGGGGGCGGGCAGTACTTC. This gives the protein CATSETGTGGGQYF.

As regards this clonotype: A much larger clone differs by one base, so this may be a read error. The V gene is TRBV27, the J gene TRBJ2-1; D remains unclear. The CDR3 length is 14 residues. CDR1 is MNHEY, CDR2 SMNVEV, per germline (reference sequence). Here the CDR3 reads CASSPTPSYNGQFF. Here the CDR3 DNA reads TGTGCCAGCAGTCCAACTCCGTCCTACAATGGGCAGTTCTTC.

This clonotype was picked up a small number of times. The rearrangement uses TRBV4-1 and TRBJ1-5; TRBD1 agrees at 9 bases. V shed 4 bases, J shed 7 bases, and the junction held 8 bases outside the gene matches. CDR1 and CDR2 from the germline V gene are MGHRA and YSYEKL. The CDR3 has 15 residues. CDR3 in amino acids: CASSLTDRGTQPQHF. In DNA, the CDR3 is TGCGCCAGCAGCCTTACGGACAGGGGAACCCAGCCCCAGCATTTT.

This clonotype was observed at least ten times. Here the CDR3 DNA reads TGTGCCAGCAGCTCCGGGACTAGCGGGAACCTTGGAGAGACCCAGTACTTC. It yields the protein CASSSGTSGNLGETQYF. The genes are TRBV6-1 and TRBJ2-5; 13 positions match TRBD2. Germline trimming cut 6 bases from V and 4 bases from J; bases unmatched to any gene: 11. Germline CDR1 reads MNHNS; CDR2 reads SASEGT. The CDR3 length is 17 residues.

This chain uses TRBV9 with TRBJ2-3; the match to TRBD1 covers 8 bases. The CDR3 has 17 residues. Per germline, CDR1 SGDLS and CDR2 YYNGEE. The V segment lost 3 bases and the J segment 6 bases; nucleotides outside the gene matches: 15. The CDR3 region has the DNA TGTGCCAGCAGCGAGCCCCAGGACAGGGTCCTCCCCGATACGCAGTATTTT. Translating gives CASSEPQDRVLPDTQYF.

The chain joins TRBV19 to TRBJ1-1; D gene ambiguous. The length of the CDR3 is 15 residues. Germline V gene sequence: CDR1 LNHDA, CDR2 SQIVND (reference sequence). Trimming cost V 5 bases and J 4 bases, with 17 bases left between them. The DNA of the CDR3 is TGTGCCAGTAGTTACCTTCCGGAAAGTGGCACTGAAGCTTTCTTT. Its translation: CASSYLPESGTEAFF.

This sequence joins TRBV19 and TRBJ2-1, with 11 bases lining up with TRBD2. Germline lookup yields CDR1 LNHDA and CDR2 SQIVND (reference sequence). V dropped 7 bases and J dropped 10; count of bases not matched to a gene: 21. The CDR3 has 18 residues. In DNA form, the CDR3 reads TGTGCCAGTACTAGTACCCCCCGCCCCCTAGCGGGAGGAAGAGAGCAGTTCTTC. Protein: CASTSTPRPLAGGREQFF.

V and J are TRBV9 and TRBJ2-2, with no clear D. V lost 2 bases and J lost 6, with 8 bases in between. The CDR3 has 13 amino acids. The germline V gene has CDR1 SGDLS and CDR2 YYNGEE. CDR3 sequence: CASSVGSPGELFF. CDR3 bases: TGTGCCAGCAGCGTGGGGTCCCCCGGGGAGCTGTTTTTT.

The DNA of the CDR3 is TGCGCCAGCAGCCAAACCTCCTCGGGGTATTCCTACGAGCAGTACTTC. Translated, it gives CASSQTSSGYSYEQYF. The chain uses TRBV4-3 and TRBJ2-7, with TRBD2 as a possible D gene (5 bases). V lost 2 bases and J lost 1, with 15 bases in between. CDR3 length: 16 residues. The germline V gene encodes CDR1 LGHNA and CDR2 YSLEER.

CDR3 coding DNA: TGTGCCAGCAGTTTAGATCAGGGCAATTCACCCCTCCACTTT. Amino acids: CASSLDQGNSPLHF. The chain has TRBV27 and TRBJ1-6; D might be TRBD1 (5 bases). The V gene lost 2 bases and the J gene lost 7 bases, with 9 bases spanning the gap. CDR3 length: 14 amino acids. Germline CDR1 MNHEY, CDR2 SMNVEV (reference sequence).

This clonotype was detected ten times or more. The V call is TRBV7-8, the J call TRBJ2-1; 8 positions match TRBD2. V dropped 0 bases and J dropped 2; count of bases not matched to a gene: 3. The germline CDR1 and CDR2 sequences are SGHVS and FQNEAQ. CDR3 length: 16 residues. The CDR3 region has the DNA TGTGCCAGCAGCTTAGCGCCAGCGGGAGCCTACAATGAGCAGTTCTTC. Its protein is CASSLAPAGAYNEQFF.

This clonotype has just a few counts. The gene calls are TRBV30 and TRBJ2-7; D is unclear. Deletions cut 8 bases from V and 2 bases from J, with 10 bases between. The CDR3 covers 11 residues. Germline loops: CDR1 GTSNPN, CDR2 SVGIG (reference sequence). Written as DNA, the CDR3 is TGTGCCGCGGATTTAACCTACGAGCAGTACTTC. Translation: CAADLTYEQYF.

V usage is TRBV7-3 and J usage is TRBJ2-2; 10 nucleotides line up with TRBD2. The V and J ends lost 10 bases and 1 base, in that order; junction bases with no gene match: 3. Germline V CDR1 and CDR2: SGHTA, FQGTGA. This CDR3 has 14 residues. This chain's CDR3 is CAIRTSGNTGELFF. The DNA for the CDR3 is TGTGCCATCCGGACTAGCGGGAACACCGGGGAGCTGTTTTTT.

The chain has TRBV5-4 and TRBJ1-5; possible D gene TRBD1, 5 bases. Trimming left V 2 bases short and J 0 bases short, with 15 bases between. The V gene's germline CDR1 is SGHNT and CDR2 YYREEE (reference sequence). This CDR3 is 17 amino acids long. CDR3 sequence (DNA): TGTGCCAGCAGCTTCGGGGGGGGGGGGGATAGCAATCAGCCCCAGCATTTT. Protein sequence: CASSFGGGGDSNQPQHF.

The chain links TRBV19 to TRBJ2-2; D could derive from TRBD1 or TRBD2 (6 bases each). Germline lookup yields CDR1 LNHDA and CDR2 SQIVND (reference sequence). The germline V and J ends were trimmed by 6 bases and 6 bases, with 14 bases remaining between them. The CDR3 has 14 residues. CDR3 loop: CASSPVGGPGELFF. The CDR3 DNA reads TGTGCCAGTAGCCCCGTGGGGGGCCCCGGGGAGCTGTTTTTT.

The chain uses TRBV12-3 or TRBV12-4 and TRBJ2-3, with unresolved D. The CDR3 sequence is 13 residues long. The germline V and J ends were trimmed by 7 bases and 5 bases, with 13 bases remaining between them. The CDR3 region has the DNA TGTGCCAGCAAGGACCTCCCAGGAGATACGCAGTATTTT. Its protein product is CASKDLPGDTQYF.

The chain has TRBV30 and TRBJ2-5, with 7 bases matching TRBD1. V shed 3 bases and J 1 base; nucleotides not matched to a gene: 8. CDR1 and CDR2 (germline): GTSNPN, SVGIG (reference sequence). This CDR3 comprises 15 residues. The CDR3 DNA sequence: TGTGCCTGGAGGGCGACTGGGACAGCCCAAGAGACCCAGTACTTC. It encodes CAWRATGTAQETQYF.

This clonotype occurred a few times. The chain is built from TRBV15 and TRBJ2-5; possibly TRBD2 for D (6 bases). The CDR3 is 13 amino acids. The germline V gene has CDR1 LNHNV and CDR2 YYDKDF (reference sequence). Trimming removed 0 bases at V and 9 bases at J, with 11 bases between. This CDR3 reads CATSRERGSAQYF. CDR3 sequence (DNA): TGTGCCACCAGCAGAGAACGGGGGTCCGCCCAGTACTTC.

The chain links TRBV28 to TRBJ1-4; 11 bases fit TRBD1. CDR1 and CDR2 (germline): MDHEN, SYDVKM. Germline trimming cut 2 bases from V and 6 bases from J; bases unmatched to any gene: 2. This CDR3 spans 15 amino acids. In nucleotides, the CDR3 is TGTGCCAGCAGTTTAGGGGGACAGGGGGATGAAAAACTGTTTTTT. Amino acids: CASSLGGQGDEKLFF. The entire variable domain, with the rest obtained from reference TRBV28 and TRBJ1-4, is as follows: DVKVTQSSRYLVKRTGEKVFLECVQDMDHENMFWYRQDPGLGLRLIYFSYDVKMKEKGDIPEGYSVSREKKERFSLILESASTNQTSMYLCASSLGGQGDEKLFFGSGTQLSVL.

This clonotype showed up many times. J is TRBJ1-5 and V is TRBV6-1; 10 nucleotides line up with TRBD1. The junction had 15 bases not matched to a gene; V was cut back by 6 bases and J by 1 base. There are 19 residues in the CDR3. Looked up from germline, CDR1 is MNHNS and CDR2 is SASEGT. The CDR3: CASSHRDRGYSQSNQPQHF. CDR3 sequence (DNA): TGTGCCAGCAGCCACCGGGACAGGGGTTACTCACAAAGCAATCAGCCCCAGCATTTT.